The 10 T cell receptor beta chains in this list originate from one sample, sequenced in a study of regulatory T cells in long-lasting Graves disease. Time point here: newly diagnosed GD, antithyroid drugs for less than 3 months. RNA from PBMCs was the source of the TCR library. Arm-PCR of CDR3 regions and iRepertoire HTBI primers were used to build TCR beta libraries. TCRdb called the multiplex PCR reads again in MiXCR, with one record for every CDR3 protein. The sample has around 400,000 distinct CDR3 sequences; over 14% are singletons. These data are also associated with another study on T cells in Graves' hyperthyroidism and ophthalmopathy.

The source was peripheral blood mononuclear cells (PBMCs), collected at new diagnosis, from a patient treated with antithyroid drugs. The receptors here all came from a middle-aged woman with Graves disease.

This clonotype has at least ten counts. This chain uses TRBV12-3 or TRBV12-4 with TRBJ2-5; D ambiguous. V lost 1 base, J lost 2 bases, and 11 bases lay in between. This CDR3 comprises 15 residues. DNA of the CDR3: TGTGCCAGCAGTTTAGGTGGCAGCCTTCAAGAGACCCAGTACTTC. Translating gives CASSLGGSLQETQYF.

In this sample, this clonotype turned up many times. The V and J genes are TRBV7-3 and TRBJ2-1, with 7 bases matching TRBD1. The trim removed 4 bases at V and 10 bases at J, leaving 7 bases unmatched. CDR1 is SGHTA and CDR2 is FQGTGA in the germline V gene. The CDR3 consists of 13 residues. The chain's CDR3 is CASSSRQGGEQFF. DNA for the CDR3: TGTGCCAGCAGCTCTAGACAGGGCGGCGAGCAGTTCTTC.

V is TRBV3-1 and J is TRBJ1-4; 9 bases agree with TRBD1. V shed 0 bases and J 4 bases; nucleotides not matched to a gene: 12. The CDR3 is 19 amino acids. Germline assignment: CDR1 LGHDT and CDR2 YNNKEL (reference sequence). CDR3: CASSQDGTGQMLFNEKLFF. In nucleotides, the CDR3 is TGTGCCAGCAGCCAAGACGGGACAGGGCAAATGCTTTTTAATGAAAAACTGTTTTTT.

This clonotype was seen at least ten times. DNA for the CDR3: TGCGCCAGCAGCACCTCCTCCAGGAGCACAGATACGCAGTATTTT. Its translation is CASSTSSRSTDTQYF. The V call is TRBV5-1, the J call TRBJ2-3; D is unclear. V was trimmed by 4 bases and J by 0 bases, leaving 12 bases between them. Germline CDR1 reads SGHRS; CDR2 reads YFSETQ. The CDR3 length is 15 residues.

The V gene is TRBV6-2 or TRBV6-3, the J gene TRBJ2-1; D is unclear. V dropped 2 bases and J dropped 10 bases, with 9 bases sitting between them. CDR1 is MNHEY, CDR2 SVGEGT, per germline. The CDR3 totals 12 residues. DNA of the CDR3: TGTGCCAGCAGTTACGGGGTGACGGAGCAGTTCTTC. This encodes CASSYGVTEQFF.

This clonotype was detected ten times or more. The rearrangement links TRBV12-3 or TRBV12-4 to TRBJ2-7; D is perhaps TRBD1 (6 bases). The V gene lost 8 bases and the J gene lost 2 bases, with 16 bases spanning the gap. The CDR3 is made up of 14 amino acids. Written as DNA, the CDR3 is TGTGCCAGCGGGGACAATTTGACCCCCTACGAGCAGTACTTC. Protein product: CASGDNLTPYEQYF.

This clonotype came up many times. J is TRBJ2-3 and V is TRBV11-2, with 7 positions matching TRBD1. Germline loops: CDR1 SGHAT, CDR2 FQNNGV. J lost 4 bases, V lost 2 bases, and 15 bases had no gene match. The CDR3 extends over 18 amino acids. In nucleotides, the CDR3 is TGTGCCAGCAGCTTACGTGCCCGGGACCCACAGGGGCCAGATACGCAGTATTTT. This codes for CASSLRARDPQGPDTQYF.

This clonotype has more than one count but fewer than ten. CDR3 in DNA: TGCAGTGCTGGGTGGGGGGCGAGGGAGACCCAGTACTTC. Its protein is CSAGWGARETQYF. The rearrangement links TRBV20-1 to TRBJ2-5, with D perhaps TRBD1 or TRBD2 (6 bases each). The V and J ends lost 5 bases and 5 bases respectively, with 15 bases between them. This CDR3 has 13 amino acids. CDR1 DFQATT and CDR2 SNEGSKA come from the germline V gene (reference sequence).

This clonotype has at least ten counts. This chain uses TRBV3-1 with TRBJ2-7; D is undetermined. This CDR3 comprises 16 residues. Germline CDR1 is LGHDT and CDR2 is YNNKEL (reference sequence). The V end was cut by 0 bases, the J end by 6 bases, with 18 bases between. The CDR3 nucleotides read TGTGCCAGCAGCCAAGATCGGCTCCTGGGGTCTGGCGAGCAGTACTTC. It translates to CASSQDRLLGSGEQYF.

The chain couples TRBV4-2 to TRBJ1-5; perhaps TRBD1 as D (5 bases). From germline, CDR1 is LGHNA and CDR2 YNFKEQ. This CDR3 has 14 residues. V lost 0 bases, J lost 6 bases, and 9 bases lay in between. The CDR3: CASSQDWGSQPQHF. The DNA of the CDR3 is TGTGCCAGCAGCCAAGATTGGGGGAGTCAGCCCCAGCATTTT.